This is a list of T cell receptor beta chains from one sample in a study of CD8 T cells in Susac syndrome. TCRdb reanalysed the immunoSEQ multiplex PCR reads using MiXCR and keeps one entry per CDR3 protein. The data show about 200,000 distinct CDR3 sequences, approximately 95% seen once. Sequenced sample: CD4+ T cells from PBMCs. The source is a human donor with multiple sclerosis. Both conserved end residues are part of each CDR3. The order of the fields is D gene, J gene, clone size, V gene, CDR3 DNA, CDR3 protein. D genes are given only for firm matches. Clone size is shown for a subset of rows, as once, few, many or a class of expanded clone.

>.|TRBJ2-1|once|TRBV7-3
TGTGCCAGCAGCCAGAACAGAGGCTCCTACAATGAGCAGTTCTTC
CASSQNRGSYNEQFF
>.|TRBJ1-2|.|TRBV29-1
TGCAGCGTTGCAGCTACTGGTGGCTACACCTTC
CSVAATGGYTF
>TRBD1|TRBJ2-1|.|TRBV9
TGTGCCAGCAGCGTAGGACAGGGTCCCTACAATGAGCAGTTCTTC
CASSVGQGPYNEQFF
>.|TRBJ1-2|once|TRBV3-1
TGTGCCAGCAGCCAAGCAGGGGTTACTGGCTATGGCTACACCTTC
CASSQAGVTGYGYTF
>TRBD2|TRBJ2-1|.|TRBV29-1
TGCAGCGTTGGGACTAGCGGGGACAATGAGCAGTTCTTC
CSVGTSGDNEQFF
>.|TRBJ1-2|.|TRBV7-8
TGTGCCAGCACCCTGTATAGGGAGGGTGGCTACACCTTC
CASTLYREGGYTF
>.|TRBJ1-4|.|TRBV20-1
TGCAGTGCTAGAGACCGGCCACGGCCGGAAAAACTGTTTTTT
CSARDRPRPEKLFF
>.|TRBJ2-3|.|TRBV5-1
TGTGCCAGCAGCCTACAGGATACGCAGTATTTT
CASSLQDTQYF
>.|TRBJ1-2|.|TRBV6-2/TRBV6-3
TGTGCCAGCAGTTACGCTGCTAACTATGGCTACACCTTC
CASSYAANYGYTF
>.|TRBJ1-2|.|TRBV3-1
TGTGCCAGCAGCCATTTGCAGAACTATGGCTACACCTTC
CASSHLQNYGYTF
>TRBD1|TRBJ1-2|.|TRBV5-1
TGCGCCAGCAGCTTGGACGGACAGGGGGGATTCTATGGCTACACCTTC
CASSLDGQGGFYGYTF
>.|TRBJ2-7|once|TRBV20-1
TGCAGTGCTAGGCGAGGGGCCACCTACGAGCAGTACTTC
CSARRGATYEQYF
>.|TRBJ1-1|few|TRBV7-2
TGTGCCAGCAGCTTAGGGGTAGGGGCTGAAGCTTTCTTT
CASSLGVGAEAFF
>TRBD2|TRBJ2-3|.|TRBV7-2
TGTGCCAGCAGCCCCGGGACTAGGGAGGATACGCAGTATTTT
CASSPGTREDTQYF
>TRBD1|TRBJ2-3|.|TRBV9
TGTGCCAGCAGCGCATCGGGACAGGGTGGAACGAATACGCAGTATTTT
CASSASGQGGTNTQYF
>.|TRBJ2-3|.|TRBV7-9
TGTGCCAGCAGCTCTGGGGCAGATACGCAGTATTTT
CASSSGADTQYF
>TRBD2|TRBJ2-2|.|TRBV24-1
TGTGCCACCAGTGAGCGAGCGGGGGGGCAGGGCACCGGGGAGCTGTTTTTT
CATSERAGGQGTGELFF
>TRBD2|TRBJ2-5|.|TRBV12-5
TGTGCTAGTGGTTTGGTACGCGGAACTAGCGGGGATCCAGAGACCCAGTACTTC
CASGLVRGTSGDPETQYF
>.|TRBJ2-3|.|TRBV3-1
TGTGCCAGCAGCCAAGATCGGGGCTCCGGTACGCAGTATTTT
CASSQDRGSGTQYF
>.|TRBJ1-6|.|TRBV7-9
TGTGCCAGCAGTCACGGGAGCTCCTATAATTCACCCCTCCACTTT
CASSHGSSYNSPLHF
>.|TRBJ2-3|.|TRBV24-1
TGTGCCACCAGTGACCGGATAAATGAAGATACGCAGTATTTT
CATSDRINEDTQYF
>.|TRBJ2-1|.|TRBV18
TGTGCCAGCTCACCAACTCCGGGACTTCACAATGAGCAGTTCTTC
CASSPTPGLHNEQFF
>TRBD2|TRBJ2-5|.|TRBV9
TGTGCCAGCAGCACCGGGACTAGCAGAGAGACCCAGTACTTC
CASSTGTSRETQYF
>.|TRBJ1-1|.|TRBV29-1
TGCAGCGTTGAATTGGGCTCGAACACTGAAGCTTTCTTT
CSVELGSNTEAFF
>.|TRBJ2-7|.|TRBV3-1
TGTGCCAGCAGCGCTACTACAGAGGGCTACGAGCAGTACTTC
CASSATTEGYEQYF
>.|TRBJ2-1|.|TRBV20-1
TGCAGTGCTAGTAGGGCCCCGAGGAACAATGAGCAGTTCTTC
CSASRAPRNNEQFF
>TRBD1|TRBJ1-5|.|TRBV30
TGTGCCTGGGATACAGGGGTTGACCAGCCCCAGCATTTT
CAWDTGVDQPQHF
>TRBD2|TRBJ2-3|.|TRBV7-9
TGTGCCAGCAGCACCGACGGGACTAGCGGCACAGATACGCAGTATTTT
CASSTDGTSGTDTQYF
>.|TRBJ2-1|.|TRBV3-1
TGTGCCAGCAGCCAAGGGGCGACGCAGCAGTTCTTC
CASSQGATQQFF
>.|TRBJ1-5|.|TRBV20-1
TGCAGTGCTAGATTAACGGGGGCCAAAGGGCAGCCCCAGCATTTT
CSARLTGAKGQPQHF
>.|TRBJ2-3|.|TRBV20-1
TGCAGTGCTAGAGAGGGGTATGGGTTCACAGATACGCAGTATTTT
CSAREGYGFTDTQYF
>.|TRBJ1-1|.|TRBV3-1
TGTGCCAGCAGCCAAGAGACGAGCGCTTTCTTT
CASSQETSAFF
>.|TRBJ2-1|.|TRBV5-1
TGCGCCAGCAGCTCCAACCGGGACGGATCCTACAATGAGCAGTTCTTC
CASSSNRDGSYNEQFF
>.|TRBJ2-7|.|TRBV30
TGTGCCTGGACCTTAAAGAGGTCAGGTCCACCCGAGCAGTACTTC
CAWTLKRSGPPEQYF
>.|TRBJ2-3|.|TRBV15
TGTGCCACCAGCAGGGGCCCGGGCAATCCTAAGTATTTT
CATSRGPGNPKYF
>.|TRBJ2-3|.|TRBV12-3/TRBV12-4
TGTGCCACTCAAATAGCTTTTAGCACAGATACGCAGTATTTT
CATQIAFSTDTQYF
>.|TRBJ2-1|.|TRBV11-2
TGTGCCAGCAGCTCTGGGGTGAGTCCCTACAATGAGCAGTTCTTC
CASSSGVSPYNEQFF
>.|TRBJ2-2|.|TRBV15
TGTGCCACCAGCAGAGATCGGGGGTTAAACACCGGGGAGCTGTTTTTT
CATSRDRGLNTGELFF
>.|TRBJ1-1|.|TRBV29-1
TGCAGCGTTGAAGATACTGGGGGCGCACGTTCCTTAGCTTTCTTT
CSVEDTGGARSLAFF
>TRBD2|TRBJ2-7|.|TRBV11-2
TGTGCCAGCAGCTTAGAAACTAGCGGAAAGCAGTACTTC
CASSLETSGKQYF
>.|TRBJ1-1|once|TRBV29-1
TGCAGCGTTGACCGTCAGACGGGCACTGAAGCTTTCTTT
CSVDRQTGTEAFF
>.|TRBJ2-4|.|TRBV4-2
TGTGCCAGCAGCCTCCGAGGTTCCAAAAACATTCAGTACTTC
CASSLRGSKNIQYF
>TRBD2|TRBJ2-3|once|TRBV20-1
TGCAGTGCTGGGATAGCGGGGGCCCGATCAGATACGCAGTATTTT
CSAGIAGARSDTQYF
>.|TRBJ1-2|.|TRBV14
TGTGCCAGCAGCCAAGGTTTGGGAAGAAACTATGGCTACACCTTC
CASSQGLGRNYGYTF
>.|TRBJ2-5|.|TRBV5-1
TGCGCCAGCAGCTTGGGACAGCCCGGAGAGACCCAGTACTTC
CASSLGQPGETQYF